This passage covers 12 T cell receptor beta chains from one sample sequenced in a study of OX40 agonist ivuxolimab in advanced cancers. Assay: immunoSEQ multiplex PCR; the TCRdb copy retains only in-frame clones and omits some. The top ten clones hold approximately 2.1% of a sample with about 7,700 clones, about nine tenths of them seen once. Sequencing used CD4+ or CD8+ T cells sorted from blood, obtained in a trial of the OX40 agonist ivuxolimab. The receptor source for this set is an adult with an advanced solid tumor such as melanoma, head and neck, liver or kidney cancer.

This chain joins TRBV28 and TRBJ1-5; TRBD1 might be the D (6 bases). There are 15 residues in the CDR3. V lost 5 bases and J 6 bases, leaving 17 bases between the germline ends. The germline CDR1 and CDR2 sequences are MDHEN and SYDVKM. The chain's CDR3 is CASSIASGVGQPQHF. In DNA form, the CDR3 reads TGTGCCAGCAGTATCGCTTCAGGGGTCGGTCAGCCCCAGCATTTT.

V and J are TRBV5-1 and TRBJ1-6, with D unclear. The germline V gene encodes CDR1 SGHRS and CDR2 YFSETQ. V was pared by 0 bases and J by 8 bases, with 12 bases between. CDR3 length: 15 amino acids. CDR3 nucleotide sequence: TGCGCCAGCAGCTTGGCCGGAAGACCGGATTCACCCCTCCACTTT. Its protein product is CASSLAGRPDSPLHF.

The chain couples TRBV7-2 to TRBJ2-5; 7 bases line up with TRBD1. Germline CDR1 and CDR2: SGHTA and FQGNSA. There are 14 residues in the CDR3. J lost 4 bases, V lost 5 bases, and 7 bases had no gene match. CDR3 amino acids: CASSPTGLRETQYF. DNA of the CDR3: TGTGCCAGCAGCCCGACAGGGTTAAGAGAGACCCAGTACTTC.

The chain's CDR3 is CASSKDRARSTEAFF. In DNA, the CDR3 is TGTGCCAGTAGTAAGGACAGGGCGAGGAGCACTGAAGCTTTCTTT. The chain links TRBV19 to TRBJ1-1; 8 positions match TRBD1. The V gene end was trimmed by 4 bases and the J gene end by 4 bases; junction bases not matched to a gene: 8. The CDR3 has 15 amino acids. Looked up from germline, CDR1 is LNHDA and CDR2 is SQIVND (reference sequence).

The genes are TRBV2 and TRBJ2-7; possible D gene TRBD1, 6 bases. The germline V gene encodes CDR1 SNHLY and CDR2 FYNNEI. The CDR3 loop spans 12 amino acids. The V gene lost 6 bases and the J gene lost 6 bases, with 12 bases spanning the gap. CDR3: CASRGEGGEQYF. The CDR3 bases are TGTGCCAGCAGAGGAGAAGGGGGCGAGCAGTACTTC.

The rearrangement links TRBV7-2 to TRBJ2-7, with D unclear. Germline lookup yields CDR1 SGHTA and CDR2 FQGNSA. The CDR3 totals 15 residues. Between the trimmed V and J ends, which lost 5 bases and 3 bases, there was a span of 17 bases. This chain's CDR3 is CASSPRTRLGYEQYF. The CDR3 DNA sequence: TGTGCCAGCAGCCCTCGGACCCGCCTTGGCTACGAGCAGTACTTC.

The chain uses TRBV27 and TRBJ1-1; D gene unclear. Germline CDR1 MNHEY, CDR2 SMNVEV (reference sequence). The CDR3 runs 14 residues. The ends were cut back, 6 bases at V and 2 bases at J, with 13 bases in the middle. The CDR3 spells CASSPSWGNTEAFF. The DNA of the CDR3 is TGTGCCAGCAGCCCCTCGTGGGGTAACACTGAAGCTTTCTTT.

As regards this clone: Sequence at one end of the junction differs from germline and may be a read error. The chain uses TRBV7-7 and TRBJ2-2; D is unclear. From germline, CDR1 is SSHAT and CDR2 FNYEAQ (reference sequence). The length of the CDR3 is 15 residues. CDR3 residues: CASSLSPANTGELFF. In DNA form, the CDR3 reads TGTGCTAGCAGCTTAAGCCCAGCGAACACCGGGGAGCTGTTTTTT.

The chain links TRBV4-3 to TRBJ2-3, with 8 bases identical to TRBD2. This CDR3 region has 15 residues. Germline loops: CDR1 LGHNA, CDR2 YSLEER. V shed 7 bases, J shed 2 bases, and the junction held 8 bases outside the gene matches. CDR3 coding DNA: TGCGCCAGCACTATCTCCGGGGGGGACACAGATACGCAGTATTTT. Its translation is CASTISGGDTDTQYF.

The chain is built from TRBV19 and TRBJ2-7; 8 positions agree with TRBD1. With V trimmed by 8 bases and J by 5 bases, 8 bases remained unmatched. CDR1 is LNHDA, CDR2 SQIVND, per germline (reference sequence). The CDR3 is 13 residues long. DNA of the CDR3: TGTGCCAGTGCCGGACAGGGACTCCACGAGCAGTACTTC. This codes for CASAGQGLHEQYF.

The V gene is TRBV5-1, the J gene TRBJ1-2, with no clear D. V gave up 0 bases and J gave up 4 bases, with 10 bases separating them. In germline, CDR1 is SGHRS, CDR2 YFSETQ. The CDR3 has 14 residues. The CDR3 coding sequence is TGCGCCAGCAGCTTGGAAGGCACCGGCTATGGCTACACCTTC. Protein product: CASSLEGTGYGYTF.

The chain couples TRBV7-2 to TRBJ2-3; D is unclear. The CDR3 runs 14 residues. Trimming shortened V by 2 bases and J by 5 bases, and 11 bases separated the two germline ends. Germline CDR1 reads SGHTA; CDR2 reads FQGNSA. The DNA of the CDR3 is TGTGCCAGCAGCTTACGGCCTGAGCGAGATACGCAGTATTTT. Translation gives CASSLRPERDTQYF. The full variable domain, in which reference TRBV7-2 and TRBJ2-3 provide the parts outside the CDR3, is GAGVSQSPSNKVTEKGKDVELRCDPISGHTALYWYRQSLGQGLEFLIYFQGNSAPDKSGLPSDRFSAERTGGSVSTLTIQRTQQEDSAVYLCASSLRPERDTQYFGPGTRLTVL.